This TCR beta chain is drawn from a study of T cell responses to AZD1222 COVID-19 vaccine. Study-level findings and limits: CD4 TCRs linked to vaccination spanned spike, dominating at 160-218 and 743-854. Unmutated variant regions are reportedly targeted by nearly half of spike-specific TCRs. Possibly, clonal diversity was underestimated; donors were largely white British and included more females.

To note about this clone: Its target is unknown.

Trimming removed 1 base from V and 7 bases from J, with 19 bases in between. From germline, CDR1 is SGHTA and CDR2 FQGNSA. The CDR3 has 16 amino acids. Profiled with immunoSEQ multiplex PCR; TCRdb holds only in-frame clones, not every one. The table records around 94,000 clones, about 89% of them present only once. The receptor comes from an adult in good health. The sample here was peripheral blood, taken on day 0 of AZD1222 vaccination. The chain employs TRBV7-2 and TRBJ2-5; tentatively, D is TRBD2 (6 bases). CDR3 protein: CASSLVSGTHTGTQYF. Written as DNA, the CDR3 is TGTGCCAGCAGCTTAGTGTCGGGGACTCATACCGGGACCCAGTACTTC. Complete variable domain (other parts from reference TRBV7-2 and TRBJ2-5): GAGVSQSPSNKVTEKGKDVELRCDPISGHTALYWYRQSLGQGLEFLIYFQGNSAPDKSGLPSDRFSAERTGGSVSTLTIQRTQQEDSAVYLCASSLVSGTHTGTQYFGPGTRLLVL.